One and the same sample provided the 16 T cell receptor beta chains below, sequenced in a study of cytomegalovirus exposure and HLA in healthy donors. The PCR contained 60 Vbeta and 13 Jbeta primers. Produced via immunoSEQ multiplex PCR; TCRdb's table is partial and in-frame only. This table lists about 32,000 clones. The sequenced sample was PBMCs. Receptors were obtained from a female donor in good health and CMV-seronegative.

The genes are TRBV5-4 and TRBJ2-5; 8 bases match TRBD1. The V segment lost 4 bases and the J segment 2 bases; nucleotides outside the gene matches: 7. This CDR3 is built from 15 residues. Per the germline V gene, CDR1 is SGHNT and CDR2 is YYREEE (reference sequence). CDR3 sequence (DNA): TGTGCCAGCAGCGTACGTCAGGGGGCTCAAGAGACCCAGTACTTC. This sequence encodes CASSVRQGAQETQYF.

The chain has TRBV7-9 and TRBJ1-5; D is undetermined. The germline gives CDR1 SEHNR, CDR2 FQNEAQ (reference sequence). This CDR3 spans 13 amino acids. V gave up 1 base and J gave up 3 bases, with 4 bases separating them. In DNA, the CDR3 is TGTGCCAGCAGCTTAGTAGCCAATCAGCCCCAGCATTTT. Protein product: CASSLVANQPQHF.

The V call is TRBV7-6, the J call TRBJ1-5, with 8 bases that match TRBD1. J gave up 4 bases and V 5 bases, and 1 base lay outside the gene matches. Per germline, CDR1 SGHVS and CDR2 FNYEAQ. CDR3 length: 13 residues. CDR3 DNA sequence: TGTGCCAGCAGCCGGACAGGGAATCAGCCCCAGCATTTT. The encoded protein is CASSRTGNQPQHF.

J is TRBJ1-1 and V is TRBV28; no definite D call. Trimming took off 6 bases at V and 2 bases at J, with 10 bases between the two ends. Germline-derived CDR1 and CDR2 are MDHEN and SYDVKM. CDR3 length: 13 amino acids. CDR3 protein: CASRPLTNTEAFF. In DNA, the CDR3 is TGTGCCAGCAGGCCCCTCACTAACACTGAAGCTTTCTTT.

The chain employs TRBV25-1 and TRBJ2-7; tentatively, D is TRBD2 (6 bases). Trimming left V 3 bases short and J 5 bases short, with 11 bases between. The CDR3 loop spans 13 amino acids. In germline, CDR1 is MGHDK, CDR2 SYGVNS. The DNA for the CDR3 is TGTGCCAGCAGTGATGGAGGGCTCAACGAGCAGTACTTC. This sequence encodes CASSDGGLNEQYF.

This chain links TRBV28 with TRBJ1-1; D unclear. The ends were cut back, 1 base at V and 2 bases at J, with 5 bases in the middle. Germline V gives CDR1 MDHEN, CDR2 SYDVKM. The length of the CDR3 is 13 residues. This CDR3 is CASSLLTNTEAFF. CDR3 DNA sequence: TGTGCCAGCAGTTTATTGACAAACACTGAAGCTTTCTTT.

This chain uses TRBV5-1 with TRBJ2-3; 10 positions match TRBD2. The V segment lost 10 bases and the J segment 5 bases; nucleotides outside the gene matches: 13. The CDR3 loop spans 15 amino acids. The germline gives CDR1 SGHRS, CDR2 YFSETQ. The CDR3 DNA reads as TGCGCCCGACGTCATCTAGCGGGGGATAAAGATACGCAGTATTTT. As protein: CARRHLAGDKDTQYF.

In regard to this clone: A junction end diverges from the germline sequence, so it may reflect a read error. The chain has TRBV9 and TRBJ2-5, with 12 bases identical to TRBD2. Germline lookup yields CDR1 SGDLS and CDR2 YYNGEE. The CDR3 totals 13 residues. This chain's CDR3 is CASSVLAGGTQYF. In nucleotides, the CDR3 is TGTGCCAGTAGCGTACTAGCGGGGGGGACCCAGTACTTC.

The genes are TRBV5-5 and TRBJ1-2; D not certain. This CDR3 spans 15 amino acids. The V and J ends lost 4 bases and 5 bases respectively, with 18 bases between them. The germline CDR1 and CDR2 sequences are SGHKS and YYEKEE (reference sequence). The DNA of the CDR3 is TGTGCCAGCAGCCCGGAGGCAGGTCGGCGATATGGCTACACCTTC. Its translation is CASSPEAGRRYGYTF.

The chain carries TRBV29-1 and TRBJ1-4, with D tentatively TRBD1 (6 bases). The germline gives CDR1 SQVTM, CDR2 ANQGSEA. This CDR3 contains 13 residues. The V end lost 0 bases, the J end lost 6 bases, and 8 bases lay between the germline ends. CDR3 nucleotide sequence: TGCAGCGTTGAAGAGGGGGCGGATGAAAAACTGTTTTTT. This translates into CSVEEGADEKLFF.

The V and J genes are TRBV7-9 and TRBJ1-1, with no clear D. Germline CDR1 and CDR2: SEHNR and FQNEAQ (reference sequence). V dropped 2 bases and J dropped 1 base, with 11 bases sitting between them. The CDR3 has 15 residues. The CDR3 protein is CASSLYFGQNTEAFF. CDR3 in DNA: TGTGCCAGCAGCTTATACTTTGGGCAGAACACTGAAGCTTTCTTT. Full variable domain (outside the CDR3, taken from reference TRBV7-9 and TRBJ1-1): DTGVSQNPRHKITKRGQNVTFRCDPISEHNRLYWYRQTLGQGPEFLTYFQNEAQLEKSRLLSDRFSAERPKGSFSTLEIQRTEQGDSAMYLCASSLYFGQNTEAFFGQGTRLTVV.

V gene TRBV29-1 combines with J gene TRBJ1-5; 10 bases match TRBD1. V trimming: 7 bases; J trimming: 2 bases; junction bases outside the gene matches: 14. CDR1 SQVTM and CDR2 ANQGSEA come from the germline V gene. The CDR3 runs to 17 residues. CDR3: CSARTGGGLDGNQPQHF. The CDR3 coding sequence is TGCAGCGCAAGGACAGGGGGAGGTCTGGATGGCAATCAGCCCCAGCATTTT.

The V call is TRBV5-1, the J call TRBJ1-3; 12 nucleotides line up with TRBD1. The length of the CDR3 is 17 residues. CDR1 is SGHRS, CDR2 YFSETQ, per germline. V trimming: 4 bases; J trimming: 3 bases; junction bases outside the gene matches: 8. This CDR3 reads CASSQTGTGGFGNTIYF. As DNA, the CDR3 is TGCGCCAGCAGCCAGACTGGGACAGGGGGCTTTGGAAACACCATATATTTT. Full variable domain (missing parts from reference TRBV5-1 and TRBJ1-3): KAGVTQTPRYLIKTRGQQVTLSCSPISGHRSVSWYQQTPGQGLQFLFEYFSETQRNKGNFPGRFSGRQFSNSRSEMNVSTLELGDSALYLCASSQTGTGGFGNTIYFGEGSWLTVV.

The V and J genes are TRBV7-9 and TRBJ1-6; 8 positions match TRBD1. Trimming cost V 1 base and J 8 bases; bases outside gene matches: 4. The CDR3 has 15 amino acids. Germline lookup yields CDR1 SEHNR and CDR2 FQNEAQ (reference sequence). Written as DNA, the CDR3 is TGTGCCAGCAGCTTAGTGGCAGGGGGCGATTCACCCCTCCACTTT. This translates into CASSLVAGGDSPLHF.

The CDR3 loop reads CASGTSPQGAGELFF. CDR3 nucleotides: TGTGCCAGCGGAACATCCCCACAGGGGGCCGGGGAGCTGTTTTTT. This chain uses TRBV6-5 with TRBJ2-2; 8 positions agree with TRBD1. CDR3 size: 15 residues. V lost 8 bases, J lost 6 bases, and 11 bases stayed unmatched. The germline CDR1 and CDR2 sequences are MNHEY and SVGAGI.

The rearrangement uses TRBV11-3 and TRBJ1-6, with D hard to call. Germline lookup yields CDR1 SGHNT and CDR2 YENEEA. The CDR3 has 15 residues. V lost 2 bases and J 7 bases, leaving 12 bases between the germline ends. The DNA of the CDR3 is TGTGCCAGCAGCTTAAACGTGAGGGAAAATTCACCCCTCCACTTT. Amino acid sequence: CASSLNVRENSPLHF. Full variable domain (remainder filled in from reference TRBV11-3 and TRBJ1-6): EAGVVQSPRYKIIEKKQPVAFWCNPISGHNTLYWYLQNLGQGPELLIRYENEEAVDDSQLPKDRFSAERLKGVDSTLKIQPAELGDSAVYLCASSLNVRENSPLHFGNGTRLTVT.